A selection of T cell receptor beta chains follows, all from one sample in a study of blood T cell repertoires in COVID-19. TCRdb's copy holds only in-frame clones and misses some; the assay was immunoSEQ multiplex PCR. The sample lists approximately 200,000 clones, approximately 75% occurring once. Sequences were obtained from PBMCs or T cells enriched from blood (not recorded which). The receptors originated from a middle-aged man who had recovered from COVID-19. The conserved cysteine and the conserved F or W are not part of the CDR3 here. The order of the fields is V gene, D gene, clone size, CDR3 protein. A D gene is named only where the DNA matches it firmly. Size values are once, few and many counts, or a class for expanded clones, and some rows have none.

V gene: TRBV19
D gene: TRBD1
clone size: .
CDR3 protein: ASSMPGTVSWETQY

V gene: TRBV21-1
D gene: .
clone size: .
CDR3 protein: ASSKASSGSNNSIGNEQF

V gene: TRBV15
D gene: .
clone size: .
CDR3 protein: ATSKRSTTFGGVEKLF

V gene: TRBV30
D gene: TRBD1
clone size: few
CDR3 protein: AWSEGTGRGNTIY

V gene: TRBV5-8
D gene: .
clone size: .
CDR3 protein: ASSRKVRGNQPQH

V gene: TRBV19
D gene: .
clone size: .
CDR3 protein: ASSIVILNQPQH

V gene: TRBV11-2
D gene: TRBD1
clone size: .
CDR3 protein: ASSLGQGVFQETQY

V gene: TRBV5-7
D gene: .
clone size: .
CDR3 protein: ASSLNPGEQPQH

V gene: TRBV7-2
D gene: TRBD1
clone size: .
CDR3 protein: ASSPPRGTGGRYGYT

V gene: TRBV9
D gene: TRBD1
clone size: .
CDR3 protein: ASSITGTGVYNEQF

V gene: TRBV30
D gene: TRBD1
clone size: .
CDR3 protein: ASLFLGQSTYGYT

V gene: TRBV7-9
D gene: TRBD1
clone size: .
CDR3 protein: ASSLFRGRGSTDTQY

V gene: TRBV7-8
D gene: .
clone size: .
CDR3 protein: ASSLETGPSGYGYT

V gene: TRBV2
D gene: .
clone size: few
CDR3 protein: ASHDTGELF

V gene: TRBV5-1
D gene: TRBD1
clone size: .
CDR3 protein: ASSEQGGNTEAF

V gene: TRBV5-1
D gene: .
clone size: .
CDR3 protein: ASSLQGLTDTQY

V gene: TRBV7-3
D gene: .
clone size: .
CDR3 protein: ASSTNREDTQY

V gene: TRBV6-2/TRBV6-3
D gene: TRBD1
clone size: once
CDR3 protein: ASSRPTGTAYGYT

V gene: TRBV5-1
D gene: .
clone size: .
CDR3 protein: ASSQSGGPTEAF

V gene: TRBV19
D gene: .
clone size: .
CDR3 protein: ASSANRIQGYSNQPQH

V gene: TRBV5-4
D gene: TRBD2
clone size: .
CDR3 protein: ASSLIKLAGSSYEQY

V gene: TRBV6-5
D gene: TRBD1
clone size: .
CDR3 protein: ASSYAGTATYEQY

V gene: TRBV19
D gene: .
clone size: .
CDR3 protein: ASSRSGGYGYT

V gene: TRBV23-1
D gene: .
clone size: .
CDR3 protein: ASSQSNPRFWWHQPQH